A selection of T cell receptor beta chains follows, all from one sample in a study of T cells expressing NK-cell markers. For each CDR3 protein, TCRdb gives one entry from its re-call of the 5' RACE reads, without DNA. This repertoire includes roughly 420,000 distinct CDR3 sequences. Material for sequencing was blood T cells: a sorted CD56 or NKG2C T cell subset, CD4+ or CD8+ T cells, or bulk PBMC T cells (not recorded which). These receptor sequences come from a woman between 18 and 69 years old in good health. Both conserved end residues are part of each CDR3.

v_gene	j_gene	CDR3aa
TRBV7-2	TRBJ2-5	CASSLDVTQYF
TRBV29-1	TRBJ2-4	CSASGLNIQYF
TRBV7-3	TRBJ2-3	CASSSGASDTQYF
TRBV6-2/TRBV6-3	TRBJ2-6	CASSFHETGANVLTF
TRBV28	TRBJ2-3	CASSFDAGMTTDTQYF
TRBV30	TRBJ1-5	CAWRDPGGNQPQHF
TRBV25-1	TRBJ2-7	CASSEFASYYEQYF
TRBV20-1	TRBJ2-7	CSARGRGTYEQYF
TRBV4-1	TRBJ2-2	CASSQSRPGILGAGAGELFF
TRBV6-1	TRBJ2-3	CASYLASTDTQYF
TRBV29-1	TRBJ1-5	CSVGPDTNQPQHF
TRBV7-9	TRBJ1-6	CASSSPDRGVSPLHF
TRBV7-7	TRBJ2-2	CASSQGTPGDTGELFF
TRBV20-1	TRBJ2-5	CSARAGRSQETQYF
TRBV11-2	TRBJ2-4	CASSLDWAGGAKNIQYF
TRBV7-2	TRBJ2-7	CASSLAGRGEQYF
TRBV20-1	TRBJ2-1	CSASVGQGSYNEQFF
TRBV5-5	TRBJ2-5	CASSSRQGLGETQYF
TRBV29-1	TRBJ2-6	CSAAMLGGTGANVLTF
TRBV7-2	TRBJ2-3	CASSPGVGYDTQYF
TRBV2	TRBJ2-3	CASTRGSDTQYF
TRBV12-3/TRBV12-4	TRBJ2-1	CASSFWGENSNEQFF
TRBV4-3	TRBJ1-5	CASSQGVTGNQPQHF
TRBV23-1	TRBJ2-5	CASRARTGPETQYF